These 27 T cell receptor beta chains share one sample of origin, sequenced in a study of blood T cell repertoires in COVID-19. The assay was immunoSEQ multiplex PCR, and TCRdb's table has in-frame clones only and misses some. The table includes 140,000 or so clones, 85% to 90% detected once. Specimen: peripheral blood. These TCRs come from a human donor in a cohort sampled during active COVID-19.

Here the CDR3 DNA reads TGTGCCAGCAGCAAAGCAGAAGAGGGGGCAAGAAACACCATATATTTT. Amino acids: CASSKAEEGARNTIYF. The V gene is TRBV21-1, the J gene TRBJ1-3; the D segment call TRBD1 is taken from the table without a DNA check. TRBV21-1 counts as a pseudogene. This CDR3 is 16 amino acids long.

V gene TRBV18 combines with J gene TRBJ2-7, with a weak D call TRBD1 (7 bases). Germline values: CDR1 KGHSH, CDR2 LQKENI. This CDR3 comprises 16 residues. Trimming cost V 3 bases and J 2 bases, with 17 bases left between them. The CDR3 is CASSPAGGTVTYEQYF. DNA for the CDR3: TGTGCCAGCTCACCTGCAGGCGGGACAGTTACCTACGAGCAGTACTTC.

This CDR3 reads CASSLVGGSSSYNSPLHF. The CDR3 DNA reads TGCGCCAGCAGCTTGGTAGGGGGCAGCAGCTCCTATAATTCACCCCTCCACTTT. The chain carries TRBV5-1 and TRBJ1-6; TRBD1 aligns across 7 bases. CDR3 length: 18 residues. Trimming cost V 0 bases and J 0 bases; bases outside gene matches: 6. Per the germline V gene, CDR1 is SGHRS and CDR2 is YFSETQ. Based on the CDR3 plus reference TRBV5-1 and TRBJ1-6, the full variable domain is KAGVTQTPRYLIKTRGQQVTLSCSPISGHRSVSWYQQTPGQGLQFLFEYFSETQRNKGNFPGRFSGRQFSNSRSEMNVSTLELGDSALYLCASSLVGGSSSYNSPLHFGNGTRLTVT.

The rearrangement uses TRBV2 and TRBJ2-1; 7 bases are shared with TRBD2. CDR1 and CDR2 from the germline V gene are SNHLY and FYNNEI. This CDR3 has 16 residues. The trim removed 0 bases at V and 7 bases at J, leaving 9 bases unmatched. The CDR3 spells CASSEAASGTMNEQFF. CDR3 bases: TGTGCCAGCAGTGAAGCAGCTAGCGGTACTATGAATGAGCAGTTCTTC.

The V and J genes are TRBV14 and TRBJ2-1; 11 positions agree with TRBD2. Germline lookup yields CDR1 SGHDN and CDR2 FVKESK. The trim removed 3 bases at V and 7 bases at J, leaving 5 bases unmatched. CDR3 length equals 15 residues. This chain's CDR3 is CASSHIAGGNNEQFF. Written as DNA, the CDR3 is TGTGCCAGCAGCCATATAGCGGGGGGGAATAATGAGCAGTTCTTC.

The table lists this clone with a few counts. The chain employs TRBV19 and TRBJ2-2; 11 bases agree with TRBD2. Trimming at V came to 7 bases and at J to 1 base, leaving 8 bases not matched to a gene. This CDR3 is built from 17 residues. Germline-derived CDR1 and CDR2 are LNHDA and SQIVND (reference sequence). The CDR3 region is CASNSPGLAVNTGELFF. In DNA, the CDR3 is TGTGCCAGTAACTCTCCGGGACTAGCGGTGAACACCGGGGAGCTGTTTTTT.

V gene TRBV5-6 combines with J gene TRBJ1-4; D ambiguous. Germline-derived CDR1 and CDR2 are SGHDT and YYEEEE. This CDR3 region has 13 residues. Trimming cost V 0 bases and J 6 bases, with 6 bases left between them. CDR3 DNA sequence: TGTGCCAGCAGCTTGGATCGTTATGAAAAACTGTTTTTT. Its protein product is CASSLDRYEKLFF.

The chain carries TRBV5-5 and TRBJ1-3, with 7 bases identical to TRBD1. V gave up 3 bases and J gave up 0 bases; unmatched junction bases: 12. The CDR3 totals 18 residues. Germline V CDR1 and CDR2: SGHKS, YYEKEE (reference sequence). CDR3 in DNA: TGTGCCAGCAGCTCAGACAGGGACCTGCACTTCTCTGGAAACACCATATATTTT. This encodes CASSSDRDLHFSGNTIYF.

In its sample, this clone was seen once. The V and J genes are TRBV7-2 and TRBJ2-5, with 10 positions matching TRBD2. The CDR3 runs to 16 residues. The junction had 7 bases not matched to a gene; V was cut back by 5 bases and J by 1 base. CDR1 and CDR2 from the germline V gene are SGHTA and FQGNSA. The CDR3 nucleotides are TGTGCCAGCAGCCCCCGGACTAGCGGCGCCCAAGAGACCCAGTACTTC. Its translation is CASSPRTSGAQETQYF.

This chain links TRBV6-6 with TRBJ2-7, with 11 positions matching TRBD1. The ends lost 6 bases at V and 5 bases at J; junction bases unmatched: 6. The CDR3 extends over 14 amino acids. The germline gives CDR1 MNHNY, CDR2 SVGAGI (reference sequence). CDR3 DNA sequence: TGTGCCAGCAGAACTGGGACAGGGGGAAACGAGCAGTACTTC. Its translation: CASRTGTGGNEQYF.

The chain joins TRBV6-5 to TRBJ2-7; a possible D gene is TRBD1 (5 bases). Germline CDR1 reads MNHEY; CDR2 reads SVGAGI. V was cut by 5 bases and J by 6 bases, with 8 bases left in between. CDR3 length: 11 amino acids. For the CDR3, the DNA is TGTGCCAGCAGTCTCAGGGTCGAGCAGTACTTC. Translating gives CASSLRVEQYF.

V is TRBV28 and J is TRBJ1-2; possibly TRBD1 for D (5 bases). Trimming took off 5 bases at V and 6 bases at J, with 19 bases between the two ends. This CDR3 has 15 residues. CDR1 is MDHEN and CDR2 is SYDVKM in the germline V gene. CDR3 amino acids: CASSEDSALRNGYTF. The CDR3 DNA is TGTGCCAGCAGTGAAGACAGCGCCCTAAGGAATGGCTACACCTTC.

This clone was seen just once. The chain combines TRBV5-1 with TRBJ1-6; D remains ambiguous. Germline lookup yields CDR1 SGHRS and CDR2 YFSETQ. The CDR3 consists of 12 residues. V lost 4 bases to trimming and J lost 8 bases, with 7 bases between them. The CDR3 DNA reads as TGCGCCAGCAGCCCAAACTATTCACCCCTCCACTTT. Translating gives CASSPNYSPLHF.

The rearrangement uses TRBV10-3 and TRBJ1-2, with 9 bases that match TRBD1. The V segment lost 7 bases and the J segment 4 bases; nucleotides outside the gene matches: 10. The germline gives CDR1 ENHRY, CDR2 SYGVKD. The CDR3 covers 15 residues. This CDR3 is CAITGQGYGSYGYTF. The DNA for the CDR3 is TGTGCCATCACTGGACAGGGGTATGGGTCCTATGGCTACACCTTC.

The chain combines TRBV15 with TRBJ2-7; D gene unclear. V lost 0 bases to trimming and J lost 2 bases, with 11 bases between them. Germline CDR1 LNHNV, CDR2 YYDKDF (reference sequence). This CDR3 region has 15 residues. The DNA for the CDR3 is TGTGCCACCAGCAGAGAAGAGTATGGGCCCTACGAGCAGTACTTC. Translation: CATSREEYGPYEQYF.

The CDR3 DNA follows: TGTGCAACCGGTCCGAACACTGAAGCTTTCTTT. Translation: CATGPNTEAFF. The rearrangement joins TRBV6-6 to TRBJ1-1; D is undetermined. There are 11 residues in the CDR3. Per germline, CDR1 MNHNY and CDR2 SVGAGI (reference sequence).

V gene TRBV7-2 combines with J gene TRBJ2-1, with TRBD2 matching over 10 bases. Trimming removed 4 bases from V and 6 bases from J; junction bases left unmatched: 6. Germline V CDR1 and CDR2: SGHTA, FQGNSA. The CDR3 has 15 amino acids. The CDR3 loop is CASSSEREGTNEQFF. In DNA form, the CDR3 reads TGTGCCAGCAGCTCCGAGCGGGAGGGGACCAATGAGCAGTTCTTC.

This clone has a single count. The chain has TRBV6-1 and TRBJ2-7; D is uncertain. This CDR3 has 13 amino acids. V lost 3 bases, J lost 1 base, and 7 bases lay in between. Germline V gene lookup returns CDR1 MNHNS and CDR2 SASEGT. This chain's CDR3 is CASSESGSYEQYF. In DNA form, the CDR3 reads TGTGCCAGCAGTGAGTCCGGGTCCTACGAGCAGTACTTC.

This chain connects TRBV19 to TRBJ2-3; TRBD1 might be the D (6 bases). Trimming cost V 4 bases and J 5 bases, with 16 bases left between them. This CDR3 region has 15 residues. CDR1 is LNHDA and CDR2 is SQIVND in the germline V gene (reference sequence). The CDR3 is CASSNTGPSRDTQYF. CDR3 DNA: TGTGCCAGTAGTAACACAGGGCCTTCCAGAGATACGCAGTATTTT. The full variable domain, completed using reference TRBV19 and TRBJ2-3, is DGGITQSPKYLFRKEGQNVTLSCEQNLNHDAMYWYRQDPGQGLRLIYYSQIVNDFQKGDIAEGYSVSREKKESFPLTVTSAQKNPTAFYLCASSNTGPSRDTQYFGPGTRLTVL.

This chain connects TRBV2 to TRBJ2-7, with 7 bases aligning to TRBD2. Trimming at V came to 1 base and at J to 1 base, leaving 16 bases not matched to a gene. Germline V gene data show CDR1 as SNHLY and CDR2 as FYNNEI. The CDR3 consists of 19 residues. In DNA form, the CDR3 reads TGTGCCAGCAGTGAAGGCCCCCCGGGGAGGGGCGGCATTTCCTACGAGCAGTACTTC. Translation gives CASSEGPPGRGGISYEQYF.

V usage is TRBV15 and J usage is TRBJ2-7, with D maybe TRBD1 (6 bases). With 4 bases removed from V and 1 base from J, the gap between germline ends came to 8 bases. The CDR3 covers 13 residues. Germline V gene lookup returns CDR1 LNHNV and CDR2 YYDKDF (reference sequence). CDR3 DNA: TGTGCCACCAGCATGGACAGTTCCTACGAGCAGTACTTC. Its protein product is CATSMDSSYEQYF.

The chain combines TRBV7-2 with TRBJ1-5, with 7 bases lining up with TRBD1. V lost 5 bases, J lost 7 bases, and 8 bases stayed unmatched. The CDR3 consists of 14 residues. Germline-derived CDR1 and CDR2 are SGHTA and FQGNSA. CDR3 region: CASSPNRGRQPQHF. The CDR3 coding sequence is TGTGCCAGCAGCCCAAACAGGGGTCGGCAGCCCCAGCATTTT.

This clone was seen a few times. The CDR3 nucleotides read TGTGCCAGCAGTGACAGGGGGGTGGCTGATGAGCAGTTCTTC. It codes for CASSDRGVADEQFF. The V gene is TRBV27, the J gene TRBJ2-1; 9 bases agree with TRBD1. The V gene's germline CDR1 is MNHEY and CDR2 SMNVEV (reference sequence). This CDR3 region has 14 residues. The junction had 7 bases not matched to a gene; V was cut back by 5 bases and J by 8 bases.

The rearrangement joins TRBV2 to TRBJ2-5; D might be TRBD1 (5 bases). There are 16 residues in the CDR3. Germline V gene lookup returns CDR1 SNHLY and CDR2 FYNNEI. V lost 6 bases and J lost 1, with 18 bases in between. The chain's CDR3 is CASSPTRGQLQETQYF. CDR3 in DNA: TGTGCCAGCAGCCCTACGCGCGGACAACTCCAAGAGACCCAGTACTTC.

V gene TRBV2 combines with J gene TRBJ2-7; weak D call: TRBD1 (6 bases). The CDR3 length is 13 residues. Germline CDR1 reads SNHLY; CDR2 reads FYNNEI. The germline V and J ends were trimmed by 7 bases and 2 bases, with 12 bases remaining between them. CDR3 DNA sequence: TGTGCCAGCACCGGGACATATGCCTACGAGCAGTACTTC. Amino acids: CASTGTYAYEQYF. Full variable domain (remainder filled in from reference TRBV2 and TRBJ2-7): EPEVTQTPSHQVTQMGQEVILRCVPISNHLYFYWYRQILGQKVEFLVSFYNNEISEKSEIFDDQFSVERPDGSNFTLKIRSTKLEDSAMYFCASTGTYAYEQYFGPGTRLTVT.

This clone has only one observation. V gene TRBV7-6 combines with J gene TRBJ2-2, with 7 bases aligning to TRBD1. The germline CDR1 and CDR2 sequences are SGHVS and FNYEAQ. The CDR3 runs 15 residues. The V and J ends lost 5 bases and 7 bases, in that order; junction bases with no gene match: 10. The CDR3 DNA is TGTGCCAGCAGCCCCAACAGGGGTGGTCGCGGGGAGCTGTTTTTT. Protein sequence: CASSPNRGGRGELFF.

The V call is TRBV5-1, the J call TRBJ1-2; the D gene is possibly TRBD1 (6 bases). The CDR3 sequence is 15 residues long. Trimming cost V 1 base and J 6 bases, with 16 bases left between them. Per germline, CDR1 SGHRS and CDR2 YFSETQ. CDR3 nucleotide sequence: TGCGCCAGCAGCTTGACCCAAGGCAGGGGTGATGGCTACACCTTC. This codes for CASSLTQGRGDGYTF. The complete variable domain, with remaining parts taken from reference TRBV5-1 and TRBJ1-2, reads KAGVTQTPRYLIKTRGQQVTLSCSPISGHRSVSWYQQTPGQGLQFLFEYFSETQRNKGNFPGRFSGRQFSNSRSEMNVSTLELGDSALYLCASSLTQGRGDGYTFGSGTRLTVV.